This paragraph covers one TCR beta chain sequence. Its specificity is not known. This sample is part of a study of long-term antiretroviral therapy in people with HIV. The CDR3 spans 14 residues. Germline V gene lookup returns CDR1 LNHDA and CDR2 SQIVND (reference sequence). V lost 4 bases to trimming and J lost 6 bases, with 13 bases between them. Findings and caveats of the study: It was observed that HIV repertoires exhibited narrower CDR3 length ranges than controls. Once patients were on ART, diversity went higher but still fell short of transplant donor controls.

The run of the v3.0 immunoSEQ assay was at survey level. Assay: immunoSEQ multiplex PCR; the TCRdb copy retains only in-frame clones and omits some. The sample has roughly 37,000 clones, around three quarters seen once. This clonotype was sampled from a man aged 30 to 45 with HIV. The chain is built from TRBV19 and TRBJ1-5, with D tentatively TRBD1 (5 bases). The specimen comprised unsorted PBMCs, sampled 3.4 years after starting antiretroviral therapy. CDR3: CASSNQGSAQPQHF. The CDR3 coding sequence is TGTGCCAGTAGTAATCAGGGTTCGGCTCAGCCCCAGCATTTT.